This T cell receptor (beta chain) derives from a study of type 1 regulatory T cells. Looking at the study overall: An in vitro protocol generated T-allo10, a Tr1-enriched, alloantigen-specific CD4 T cell product.

MiXCR, run by TCRdb on the reads, gives a single entry per CDR3 protein. The sample has just under 65,000 distinct CDR3 sequences, approximately 50% seen once. For this clonotype: Its antigen is unknown.

The CDR3 sequence is 17 residues long. CDR1 KGHSH and CDR2 LQKENI come from the germline V gene. Trimming stripped 5 bases from V and 0 bases from J, with 18 bases between. The sequence came from a human donor in good health. Sequenced material: cultured non-Tr1 T cells, either the whole culture or a sorted T cell fraction (not recorded which). The chain combines TRBV18 with TRBJ2-3; D not resolved. CDR3 amino acids: CASSTGRFPTSTDTQYF. Here the CDR3 DNA reads TGTGCCAGCTCAACCGGACGTTTCCCTACTAGCACAGATACGCAGTATTTT.